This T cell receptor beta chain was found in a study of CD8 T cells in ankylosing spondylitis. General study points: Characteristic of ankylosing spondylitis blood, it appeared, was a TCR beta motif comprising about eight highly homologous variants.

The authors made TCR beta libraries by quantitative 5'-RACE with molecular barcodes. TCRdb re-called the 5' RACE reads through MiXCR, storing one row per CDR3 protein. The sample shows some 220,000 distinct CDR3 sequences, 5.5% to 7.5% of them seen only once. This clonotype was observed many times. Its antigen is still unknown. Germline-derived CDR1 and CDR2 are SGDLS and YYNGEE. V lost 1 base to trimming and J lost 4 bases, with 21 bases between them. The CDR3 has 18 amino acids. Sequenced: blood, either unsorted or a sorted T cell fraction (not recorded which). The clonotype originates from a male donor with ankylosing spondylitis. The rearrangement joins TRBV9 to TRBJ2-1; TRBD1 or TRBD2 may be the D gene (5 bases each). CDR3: CASSVRVDGTGPYNEQFF. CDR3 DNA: TGTGCCAGCAGCGTACGGGTCGACGGTACGGGACCTTACAATGAGCAGTTCTTC.